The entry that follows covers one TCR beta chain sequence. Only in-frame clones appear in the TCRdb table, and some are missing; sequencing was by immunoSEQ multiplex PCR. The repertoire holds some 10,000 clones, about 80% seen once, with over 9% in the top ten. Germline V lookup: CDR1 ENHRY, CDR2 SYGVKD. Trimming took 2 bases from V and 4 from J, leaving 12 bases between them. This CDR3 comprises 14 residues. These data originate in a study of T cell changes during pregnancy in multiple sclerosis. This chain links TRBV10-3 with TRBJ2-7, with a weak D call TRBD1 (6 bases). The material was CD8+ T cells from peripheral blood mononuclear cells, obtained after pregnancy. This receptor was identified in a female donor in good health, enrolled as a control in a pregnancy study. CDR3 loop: CAISENRVGYEQYF. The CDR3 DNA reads TGTGCCATCAGTGAGAACAGGGTGGGGTACGAGCAGTACTTC.